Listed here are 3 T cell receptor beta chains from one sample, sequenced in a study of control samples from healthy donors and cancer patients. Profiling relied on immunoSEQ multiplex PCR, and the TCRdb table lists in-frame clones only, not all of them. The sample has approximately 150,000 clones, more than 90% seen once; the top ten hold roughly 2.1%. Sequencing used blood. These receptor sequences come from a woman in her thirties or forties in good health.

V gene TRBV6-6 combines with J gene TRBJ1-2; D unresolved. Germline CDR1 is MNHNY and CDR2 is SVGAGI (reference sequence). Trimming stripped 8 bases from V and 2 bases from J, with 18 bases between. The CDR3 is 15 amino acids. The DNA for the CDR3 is TGTGCCAGCCGCCCCGGCGGGGAAACCAACTATGGCTACACCTTC. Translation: CASRPGGETNYGYTF.

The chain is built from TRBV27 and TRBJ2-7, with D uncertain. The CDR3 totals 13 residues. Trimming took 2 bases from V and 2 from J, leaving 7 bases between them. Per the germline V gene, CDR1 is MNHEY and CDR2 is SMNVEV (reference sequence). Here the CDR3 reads CASSLVAAYEQYF. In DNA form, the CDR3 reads TGTGCCAGCAGTTTAGTTGCCGCCTACGAGCAGTACTTC.

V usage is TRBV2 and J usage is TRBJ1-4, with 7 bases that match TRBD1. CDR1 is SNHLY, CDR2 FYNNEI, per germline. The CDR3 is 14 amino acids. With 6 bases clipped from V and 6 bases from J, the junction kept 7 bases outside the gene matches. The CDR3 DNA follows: TGTGCCAGCAGGTTATCAGGGGGAGATGAAAAACTGTTTTTT. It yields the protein CASRLSGGDEKLFF.